This T cell receptor (beta chain) was captured by sequencing in a study of blood T cell repertoires in COVID-19. Study-wide background: The United States, Italy and Spain supplied acute and convalescent COVID-19 samples. PBMCs, B-cell-depleted T cells, or T cells were the source of the cDNA or gDNA that made up the material.

This CDR3 has 13 residues. Germline loops: CDR1 MDHEN, CDR2 SYDVKM. V was clipped by 6 bases and J by 1 base, with 8 bases between them. Original methodology: The authors estimated nucleated cell counts from reference gene primer amplification. Clones were read by immunoSEQ multiplex PCR, and TCRdb kept only the in-frame ones, dropping some. V, J and clone size derive from that table, while D and trimming were established from the DNA sequence. The sample has some 99,000 clones; roughly nine tenths are singletons. The rearrangement uses TRBV28 and TRBJ2-3; D possibly corresponds to TRBD2 (5 bases). Sequencing was done on a sample of peripheral blood. The TCR comes from a man aged 70 or older with acute or convalescent COVID-19. CDR3 loop: CASSAAGTDTQYF. The CDR3 coding sequence is TGTGCCAGCAGCGCAGCGGGCACAGATACGCAGTATTTT.